The T cell receptor (beta chain) described here comes from a study of cytomegalovirus exposure and HLA in healthy donors. Findings and caveats of the study: The study reported that TCR beta sequences accurately predicted HLA-A and HLA-B alleles in most subjects.

CDR3 length: 18 amino acids. Trimming cost V 4 bases and J 0 bases, with 19 bases left between them. The primer mix had 60 Vbeta and 13 Jbeta primers. Sequencing was performed with immunoSEQ multiplex PCR; in TCRdb, only in-frame clones are kept and a portion is missing. The sample lists approximately 220,000 clones, approximately 82% occurring once. About this clone itself: Its antigen is undetermined.

The specimen was PBMCs. The sequence came from a man younger than 30 in good health and CMV-seronegative. The chain recombines TRBV23-1 with TRBJ1-3; TRBD1 is a possible D gene (5 bases). TRBV23-1 is an ORF; its function is uncertain. The CDR3 coding sequence is TGCGCCAGCAGTCCTCCATCGAATCGACAGCACTCTGGAAACACCATATATTTT. Translated: CASSPPSNRQHSGNTIYF.